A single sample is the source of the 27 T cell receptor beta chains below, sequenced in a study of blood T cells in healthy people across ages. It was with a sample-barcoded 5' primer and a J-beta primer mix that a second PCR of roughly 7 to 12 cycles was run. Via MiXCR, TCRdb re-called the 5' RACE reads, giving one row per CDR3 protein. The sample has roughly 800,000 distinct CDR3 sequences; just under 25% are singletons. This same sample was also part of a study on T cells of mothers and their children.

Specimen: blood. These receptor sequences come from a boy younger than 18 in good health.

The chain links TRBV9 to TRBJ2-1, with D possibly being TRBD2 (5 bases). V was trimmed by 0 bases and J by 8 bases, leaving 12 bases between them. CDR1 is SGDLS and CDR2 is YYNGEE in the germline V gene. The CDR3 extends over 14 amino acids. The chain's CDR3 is CASSVEGDSDEQFF. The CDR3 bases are TGTGCCAGCAGCGTAGAGGGAGACTCCGATGAGCAGTTCTTC. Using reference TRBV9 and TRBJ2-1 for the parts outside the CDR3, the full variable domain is DSGVTQTPKHLITATGQRVTLRCSPRSGDLSVYWYQQSLDQGLQFLIQYYNGEERAKGNILERFSAQQFPDLHSELNLSSLELGDSALYFCASSVEGDSDEQFFGPGTRLTVL.

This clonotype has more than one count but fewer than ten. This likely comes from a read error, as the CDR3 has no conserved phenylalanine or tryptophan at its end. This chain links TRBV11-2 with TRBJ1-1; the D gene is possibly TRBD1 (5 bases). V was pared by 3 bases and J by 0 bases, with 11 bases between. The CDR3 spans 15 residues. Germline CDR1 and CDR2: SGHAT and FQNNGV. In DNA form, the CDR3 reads TGTGCCAGCAGCTTTCCGGCGACAGTGAACACTGAAGCTTTCCTT. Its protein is CASSFPATVNTEAFL.

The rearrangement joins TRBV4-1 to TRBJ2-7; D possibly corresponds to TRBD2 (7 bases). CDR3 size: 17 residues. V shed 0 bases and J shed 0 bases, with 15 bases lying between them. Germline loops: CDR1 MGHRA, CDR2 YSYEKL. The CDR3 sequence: CASSQDPRGGNSYEQYF. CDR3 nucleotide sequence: TGCGCCAGCAGCCAAGATCCTAGGGGGGGGAACTCCTACGAGCAGTACTTC.

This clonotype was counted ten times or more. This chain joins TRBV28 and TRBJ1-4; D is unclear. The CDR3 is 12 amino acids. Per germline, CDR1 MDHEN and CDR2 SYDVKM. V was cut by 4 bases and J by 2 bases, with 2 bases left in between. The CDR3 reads CASSWTNEKLFF. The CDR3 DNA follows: TGTGCCAGCAGTTGGACTAATGAAAAACTGTTTTTT.

The CDR3 DNA reads TGCGCCAGCAGCTTGGCCAGTATAAAGGGACTAGATGGCGACGAGCAGTACTTC. Protein sequence: CASSLASIKGLDGDEQYF. The rearrangement links TRBV5-1 to TRBJ2-7; 8 bases are a match to TRBD2. CDR1 is SGHRS and CDR2 is YFSETQ in the germline V gene. CDR3 size: 18 residues. V lost 0 bases to trimming and J lost 5 bases; unmatched junction nucleotides: 16. The full variable domain, its missing parts supplied by reference TRBV5-1 and TRBJ2-7, is KAGVTQTPRYLIKTRGQQVTLSCSPISGHRSVSWYQQTPGQGLQFLFEYFSETQRNKGNFPGRFSGRQFSNSRSEMNVSTLELGDSALYLCASSLASIKGLDGDEQYFGPGTRLTVT.

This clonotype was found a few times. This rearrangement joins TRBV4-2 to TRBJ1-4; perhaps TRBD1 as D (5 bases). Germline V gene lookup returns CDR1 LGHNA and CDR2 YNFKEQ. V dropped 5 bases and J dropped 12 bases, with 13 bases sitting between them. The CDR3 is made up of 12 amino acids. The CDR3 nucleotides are TGTGCCAGCAGCAACGGGGACGGGGAACTGTTTTTT. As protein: CASSNGDGELFF.

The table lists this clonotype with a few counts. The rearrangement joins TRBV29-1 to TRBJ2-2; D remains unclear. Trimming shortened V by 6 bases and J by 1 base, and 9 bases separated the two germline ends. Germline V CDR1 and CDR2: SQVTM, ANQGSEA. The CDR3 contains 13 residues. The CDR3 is CSVSDGNTGELFF. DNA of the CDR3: TGCAGCGTAAGCGATGGGAACACCGGGGAGCTGTTTTTT.

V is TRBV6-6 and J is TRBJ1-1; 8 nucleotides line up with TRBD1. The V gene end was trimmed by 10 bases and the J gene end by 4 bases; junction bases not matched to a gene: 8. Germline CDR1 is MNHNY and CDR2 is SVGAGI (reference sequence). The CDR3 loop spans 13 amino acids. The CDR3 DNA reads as TGTGCCACCGCAGGGGGCTACGGCACTGAAGCTTTCTTT. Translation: CATAGGYGTEAFF.

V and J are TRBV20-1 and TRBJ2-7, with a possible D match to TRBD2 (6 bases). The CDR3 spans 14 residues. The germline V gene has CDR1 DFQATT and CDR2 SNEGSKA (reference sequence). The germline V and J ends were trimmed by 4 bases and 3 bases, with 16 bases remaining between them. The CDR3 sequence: CSATPGTEVYEQYF. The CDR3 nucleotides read TGCAGTGCTACTCCCGGGACTGAGGTCTACGAGCAGTACTTC.

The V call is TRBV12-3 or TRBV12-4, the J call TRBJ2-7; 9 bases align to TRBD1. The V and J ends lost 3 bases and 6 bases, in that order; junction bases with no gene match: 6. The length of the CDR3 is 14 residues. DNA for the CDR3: TGTGCCAGCAGTTTGAGGGACAGGGCTCCCGAGCAGTACTTC. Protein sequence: CASSLRDRAPEQYF.

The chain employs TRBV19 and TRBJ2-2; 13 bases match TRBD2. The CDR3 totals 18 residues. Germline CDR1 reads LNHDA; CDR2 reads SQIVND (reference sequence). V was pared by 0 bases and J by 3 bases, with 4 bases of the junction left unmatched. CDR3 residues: CASSIDPGLAGHTGELFF. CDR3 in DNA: TGTGCCAGTAGTATAGATCCGGGACTAGCGGGGCACACCGGGGAGCTGTTTTTT.

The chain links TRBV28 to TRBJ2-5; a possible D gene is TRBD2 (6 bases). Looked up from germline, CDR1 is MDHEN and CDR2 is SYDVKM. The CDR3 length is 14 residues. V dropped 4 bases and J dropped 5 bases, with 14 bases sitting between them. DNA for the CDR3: TGTGCCAGCAGTTCGTCGGGACTCGTGGAGACCCAGTACTTC. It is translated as CASSSSGLVETQYF.

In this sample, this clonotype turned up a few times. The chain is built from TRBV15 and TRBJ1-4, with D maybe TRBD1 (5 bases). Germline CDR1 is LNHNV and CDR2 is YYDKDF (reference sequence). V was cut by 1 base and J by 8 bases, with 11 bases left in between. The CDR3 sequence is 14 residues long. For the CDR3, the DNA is TGTGCCACCAGCAGAGTGCCAGGGTGGGAAAAACTGTTTTTT. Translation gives CATSRVPGWEKLFF.

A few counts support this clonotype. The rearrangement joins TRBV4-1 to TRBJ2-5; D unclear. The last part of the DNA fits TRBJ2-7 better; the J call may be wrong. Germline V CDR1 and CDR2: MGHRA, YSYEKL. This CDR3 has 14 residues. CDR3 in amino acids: CASSQGLTSYEQYF. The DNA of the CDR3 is TGCGCCAGCAGCCAAGGTCTTACAAGCTACGAGCAGTACTTC.

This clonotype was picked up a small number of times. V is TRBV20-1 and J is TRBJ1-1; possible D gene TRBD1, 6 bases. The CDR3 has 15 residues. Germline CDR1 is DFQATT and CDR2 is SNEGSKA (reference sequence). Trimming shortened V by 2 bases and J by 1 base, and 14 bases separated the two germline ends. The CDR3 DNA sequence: TGCAGTGCTAGATCCGGGGAGGGGGGGAACACTGAAGCTTTCTTT. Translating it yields CSARSGEGGNTEAFF.

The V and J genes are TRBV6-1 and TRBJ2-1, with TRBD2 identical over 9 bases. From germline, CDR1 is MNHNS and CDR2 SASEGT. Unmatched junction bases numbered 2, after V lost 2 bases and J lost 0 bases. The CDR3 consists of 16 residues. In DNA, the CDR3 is TGTGCCAGCAGTGAACTAGCGGGGAGCTCCTACAATGAGCAGTTCTTC. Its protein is CASSELAGSSYNEQFF.

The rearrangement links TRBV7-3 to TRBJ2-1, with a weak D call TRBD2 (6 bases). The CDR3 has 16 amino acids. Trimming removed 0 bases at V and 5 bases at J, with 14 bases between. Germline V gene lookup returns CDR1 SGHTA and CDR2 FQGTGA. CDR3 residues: CASSLTPGRWDNEQFF. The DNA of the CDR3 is TGTGCCAGCAGCTTAACACCGGGGAGGTGGGACAATGAGCAGTTCTTC.

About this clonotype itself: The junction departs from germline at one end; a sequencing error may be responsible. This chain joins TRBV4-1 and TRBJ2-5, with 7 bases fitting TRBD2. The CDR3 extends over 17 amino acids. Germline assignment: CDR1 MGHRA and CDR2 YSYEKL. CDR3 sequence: CASNQDLGLAAQETQYF. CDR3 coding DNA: TGCGCCAGCAACCAAGATCTCGGCCTAGCGGCACAAGAGACCCAGTACTTC.

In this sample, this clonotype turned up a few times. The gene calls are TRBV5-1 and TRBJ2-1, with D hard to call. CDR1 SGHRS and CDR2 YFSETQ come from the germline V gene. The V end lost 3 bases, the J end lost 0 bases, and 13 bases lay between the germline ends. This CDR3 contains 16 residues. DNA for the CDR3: TGCGCCAGCAGCTGGGCTACTGTGGGCTCCTACAATGAGCAGTTCTTC. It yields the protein CASSWATVGSYNEQFF.

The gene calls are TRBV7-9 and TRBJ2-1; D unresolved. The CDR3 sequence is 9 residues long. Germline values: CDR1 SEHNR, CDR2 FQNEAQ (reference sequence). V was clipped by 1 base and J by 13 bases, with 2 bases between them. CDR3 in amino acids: CASSLGQFF. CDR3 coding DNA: TGTGCCAGCAGCTTAGGTCAGTTCTTC.

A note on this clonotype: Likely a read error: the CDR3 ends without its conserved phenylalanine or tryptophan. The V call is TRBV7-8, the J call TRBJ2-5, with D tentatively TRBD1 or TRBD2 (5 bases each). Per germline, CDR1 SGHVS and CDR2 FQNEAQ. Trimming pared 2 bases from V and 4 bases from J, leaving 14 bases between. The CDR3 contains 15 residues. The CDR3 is CASSLKGLRGETQYL. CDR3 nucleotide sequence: TGTGCCAGCAGCTTAAAGGGGCTGAGGGGAGAGACCCAGTACCTC.

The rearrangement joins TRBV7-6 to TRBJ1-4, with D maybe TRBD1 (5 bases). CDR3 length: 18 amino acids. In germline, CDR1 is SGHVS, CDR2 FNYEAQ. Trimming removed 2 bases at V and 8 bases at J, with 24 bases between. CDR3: CASSLPLTRLQEGEKLFF. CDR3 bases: TGTGCCAGCAGCTTACCCTTAACTAGACTCCAAGAGGGGGAAAAACTGTTTTTT.

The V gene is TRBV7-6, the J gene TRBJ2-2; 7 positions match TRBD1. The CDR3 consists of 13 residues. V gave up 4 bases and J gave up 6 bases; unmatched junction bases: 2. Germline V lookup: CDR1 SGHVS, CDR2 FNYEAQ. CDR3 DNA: TGTGCCAGCAGCTACACAGGGGCCGGGGAGCTGTTTTTT. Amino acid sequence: CASSYTGAGELFF. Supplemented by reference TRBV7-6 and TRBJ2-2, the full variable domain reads GAGVSQSPRYKVTKRGQDVALRCDPISGHVSLYWYRQALGQGPEFLTYFNYEAQQDKSGLPNDRFSAERPEGSISTLTIQRTEQRDSAMYRCASSYTGAGELFFGEGSRLTVL.

The CDR3 DNA reads as TGTGCCAGCAGCCCCCGGGCTAGCGGGAGTCCCGGGGAGCTGTTTTTT. Amino acid sequence: CASSPRASGSPGELFF. The V gene is TRBV3-1, the J gene TRBJ2-2; TRBD2 aligns across 10 bases. Germline V gene lookup returns CDR1 LGHDT and CDR2 YNNKEL (reference sequence). The V segment lost 4 bases and the J segment 6 bases; nucleotides outside the gene matches: 8. The CDR3 has 16 residues.

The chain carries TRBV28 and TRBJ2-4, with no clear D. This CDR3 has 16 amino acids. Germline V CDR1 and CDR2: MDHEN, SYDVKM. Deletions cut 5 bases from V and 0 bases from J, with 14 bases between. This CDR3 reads CASSQGRSLAKNIQYF. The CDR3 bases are TGTGCCAGCAGTCAAGGACGGTCCCTAGCCAAAAACATTCAGTACTTC.

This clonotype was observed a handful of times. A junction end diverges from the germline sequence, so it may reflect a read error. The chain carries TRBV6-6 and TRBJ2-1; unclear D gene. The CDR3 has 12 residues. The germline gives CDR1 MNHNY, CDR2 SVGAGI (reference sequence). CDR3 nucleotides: TGTGCCAGCATCGGAGACGTCTCTGAGCGGTTCTTC. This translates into CASIGDVSERFF.

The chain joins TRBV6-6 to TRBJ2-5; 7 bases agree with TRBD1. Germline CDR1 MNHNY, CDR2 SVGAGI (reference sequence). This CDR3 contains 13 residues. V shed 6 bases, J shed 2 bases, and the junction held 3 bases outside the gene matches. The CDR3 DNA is TGTGCCAGCAGAACAGGGGTACAAGAGACCCAGTACTTC. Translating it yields CASRTGVQETQYF.